This T cell receptor (beta chain) was sequenced in a study of metastatic and nonmetastatic thyroid tumors. The study, taken as a whole, reports: Significantly greater TCR beta diversity was reportedly found in malignant thyroid tumors than in benign nodules (in blood and tumor).

Trimming removed 1 base at V and 6 bases at J, with 4 bases between. The CDR3 is 12 residues long. Germline loops: CDR1 LNHNV, CDR2 YYDKDF (reference sequence). Per the study methods: Construction of a distant-metastasis classifier for papillary thyroid cancer relied on CDR3 differences across clinicopathological groups. Using MiXCR, TCRdb re-called clones from the PCR reads. The V and J calls, along with clone size, are taken from TCRdb and not from the paper's own processing. The sample carries 20,000 or so clones, around 15% recorded once. This clone is labeled as medium-sized (0.01 to 0.1%). Its antigen is unidentified. No patient received treatment before thyroid surgery.

The receptor was derived from a female donor with papillary thyroid cancer or a benign thyroid nodule (not recorded which). Some clones in this sample may be carry-over from other donors' samples. The chain employs TRBV15 and TRBJ2-1, with D unresolved. The sample taken for sequencing was tumor tissue. The CDR3 loop reads CATSRGINEQFF. In DNA, the CDR3 is TGTGCCACCAGCAGAGGCATCAATGAGCAGTTCTTC.